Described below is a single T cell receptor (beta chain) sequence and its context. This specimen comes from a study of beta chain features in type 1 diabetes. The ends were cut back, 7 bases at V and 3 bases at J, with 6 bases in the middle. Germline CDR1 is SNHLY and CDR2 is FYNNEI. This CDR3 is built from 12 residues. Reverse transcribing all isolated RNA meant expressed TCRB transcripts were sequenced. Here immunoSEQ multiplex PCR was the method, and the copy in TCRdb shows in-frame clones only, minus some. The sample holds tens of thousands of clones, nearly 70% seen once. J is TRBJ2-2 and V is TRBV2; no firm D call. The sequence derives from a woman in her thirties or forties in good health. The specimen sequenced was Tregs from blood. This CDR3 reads CASTYHTGELFF. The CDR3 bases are TGTGCCAGCACCTATCACACCGGGGAGCTGTTTTTT.